The rows below give T cell receptor beta chains drawn from one sample of a study of tissue T cells after allogeneic stem cell transplantation. The assay was immunoSEQ multiplex PCR, and TCRdb's table has in-frame clones only and misses some. The sample carries 25,000 to 30,000 clones, roughly nine tenths recorded once. Specimen: blood, collected before transplantation. These receptors all come from a male donor at least 60 years old who later had graft-versus-host disease after an allogeneic stem cell transplant. Each CDR3 is given with its conserved first and last residue. The order of the fields is D gene, clone size, V gene, J gene, CDR3 DNA, CDR3 protein. A D gene is named only where the DNA matches it firmly. Not every row has a clone size; where given, it reads once, few, many or a size class.

NA,NA,TRBV9,TRBJ2-7,TGTGCCAGCAGCGTCGTTAGGATTGTCTACGAGCAGTACTTC,CASSVVRIVYEQYF
NA,once,TRBV7-2,TRBJ2-7,TGTGCCAGCAGCGTGACCAGGGTTAGGGACGAGCAGTACTTC,CASSVTRVRDEQYF
TRBD2,NA,TRBV30,TRBJ2-3,TGTGCCTGGAGTGTATCGGGTGGCGGGGGAAGCACAGATACGCAGTATTTT,CAWSVSGGGGSTDTQYF
NA,NA,TRBV7-2,TRBJ1-4,TGTGCCAGCAGCTTAGGAACAGGGAGGGAAAAACTGTTTTTT,CASSLGTGREKLFF
NA,NA,TRBV7-5,TRBJ2-7,TGTGTCAGAAGTTGCCTTGGGGAAAGGAGTTACGAGCAGTACTTC,CVRSCLGERSYEQYF
NA,NA,TRBV5-4,TRBJ2-1,TGTGCCAGCAGCTTGGGGGGGTTGCCCTACAATGAGCAGTTCTTC,CASSLGGLPYNEQFF
NA,NA,TRBV6-5,TRBJ1-1,TGTGCCAGCAGTTACTCCGGGGCGAACACTGAAGCTTTCTTT,CASSYSGANTEAFF
NA,NA,TRBV6-5,TRBJ1-3,TGTGCCAGCCGGTCCCCTACCTCTGGAAACACCATATATTTT,CASRSPTSGNTIYF
TRBD1,NA,TRBV7-2,TRBJ1-6,TGTGCCAGCAGCTTGGGGACAGACAATTCACCCCTCCACTTT,CASSLGTDNSPLHF
NA,once,TRBV30,TRBJ1-2,TGTGCCTGGAGTGTACAAGGGAATGGAGGCTACACCTTC,CAWSVQGNGGYTF
TRBD1,NA,TRBV6-5,TRBJ1-6,TGTGCCAGCAGGCGCGGGACAGAACATAATTCACCCCTCCACTTT,CASRRGTEHNSPLHF
NA,NA,TRBV5-1,TRBJ2-3,TGCGCCAGCAGCTCTCTCGAGGGAGAGACAGATACGCAGTATTTT,CASSSLEGETDTQYF
NA,NA,TRBV7-9,TRBJ2-1,TGTGCCAGCAGCTTAGGGTCAAATACCTACAATGAGCAGTTCTTC,CASSLGSNTYNEQFF
NA,NA,TRBV10-3,TRBJ1-2,TGTGCCATCAGTGAGTCGGCCTACTATGGCTACACCTTC,CAISESAYYGYTF
NA,NA,TRBV2,TRBJ2-3,TGTGCCAGCACCCAGGGCGGGAAGACAGATACGCAGTATTTT,CASTQGGKTDTQYF
NA,NA,TRBV3-1/TRBV3-2,TRBJ2-1,TGTGCCAGCAGCCAAGCCGGCGGGCCCGAGCAGTTCTTC,CASSQAGGPEQFF
TRBD1,NA,TRBV5-4,TRBJ2-1,TGTGCCAGCAGCTTACTTACTTACAGGGGCCGATCCTACAATGAGCAGTTCTTC,CASSLLTYRGRSYNEQFF
NA,NA,TRBV29-1,TRBJ2-1,TGCAGCGGACAGGTTTACAATGAGCAGTTCTTC,CSGQVYNEQFF
TRBD2,once,TRBV30,TRBJ2-1,TGTGCCTGCCCCCTAGCGGGGGCTATTAGCTCCTACAATGAGCAGTTCTTC,CACPLAGAISSYNEQFF
NA,NA,TRBV6-5,TRBJ2-7,TGTGCCAGCAGGAACCGGGACACGAGCTCCTACGAGCAGTACTTC,CASRNRDTSSYEQYF
NA,NA,TRBV11-2,TRBJ2-7,TGTGCCAGCAGCGCAAGACGTGGGACTTCCTACGAGCAGTACTTC,CASSARRGTSYEQYF
NA,NA,TRBV3-1/TRBV3-2,TRBJ1-6,TGTGCCAGCAGCTGTCGTGGTCCCATTTCATACATCAATTCACCCCTCCACTTT,CASSCRGPISYINSPLHF
NA,NA,TRBV27,TRBJ1-4,TGTGCCAGTAGTGCGGGGGGATCCAGGGTTGAAAAACTGTTTTTT,CASSAGGSRVEKLFF
TRBD2,NA,TRBV5-1,TRBJ2-5,TGCGCCAGCAGCTTGGGACTAGCGGGGAGGGAGACCCAGTACTTC,CASSLGLAGRETQYF
TRBD1,NA,TRBV6-2/TRBV6-3,TRBJ2-2,TGTGCCAGCAGTTTAGGGGGCGGCACCGGGGAGCTGTTTTTT,CASSLGGGTGELFF
NA,NA,TRBV13,TRBJ2-7,TGTGCCAGCTCTGCCCAAGTCCTCTTTCCGTACGAGCAGTACTTC,CASSAQVLFPYEQYF